The 3 T cell receptor beta chains below all came from one sample that was sequenced in a study of T cells after yellow fever vaccination (dated by TCRdb to the late 2010s). Receptors were amplified or captured by 5' RACE. Instrument used: Illumina HiSeq 2500. TCRdb took the public reads, trimmed them with fastp at Q25, ran MiXCR for clone calling and kept in-frame beta chains. Rows are combined by CDR3 protein, so each entry shows the most common genes and DNA. Within this sample are approximately 350,000 distinct CDR3 sequences, with around 10% of them counted one time only. The ten largest clones take up more than 15% of the sample. The treatment or condition label, as the study defines it: live attenuated yellow fever vaccine strain. This material consisted of PBMCs, taken on the day of the first yellow fever vaccination. The receptors here all came from a man aged 18 to 35 who received the YFV17D yellow fever vaccine.

The V call is TRBV4-1, the J call TRBJ2-1, with 14 positions matching TRBD2. CDR1 is MGHRA and CDR2 is YSYEKL in the germline V gene. V lost 4 bases and J lost 9; bases outside the gene matches: 20. The CDR3 is 20 amino acids. Here the CDR3 DNA reads TGCGCCAGCAGCCCGCCTCCCAGACTAGCGGGGGGGCGGTCAGGCGGTGAGCAGTTCTTC. As protein: CASSPPPRLAGGRSGGEQFF.

The table lists this clonotype with a few counts. J is TRBJ2-2 and V is TRBV29-1; the match to TRBD1 covers 10 bases. The trim removed 2 bases at V and 4 bases at J, leaving 4 bases unmatched. The length of the CDR3 is 15 residues. Germline CDR1 SQVTM, CDR2 ANQGSEA. CDR3 protein: CSVETGQGSTGELFF. The CDR3 DNA sequence: TGCAGCGTTGAAACGGGACAGGGGAGCACCGGGGAGCTGTTTTTT.

This clonotype has a handful of counts. The chain joins TRBV12-3 or TRBV12-4 to TRBJ1-1, with TRBD1 matching 9 bases. Germline trimming cut 2 bases from V and 10 bases from J; bases unmatched to any gene: 5. The CDR3 spans 13 residues. CDR3 protein: CASSLRDRVSAFF. Here the CDR3 DNA reads TGTGCCAGCAGTTTACGGGACAGGGTATCAGCTTTCTTT.